The 27 T cell receptor beta chains given below trace back to one sample, sequenced in a study of CD8+ T cells in alopecia areata. Reverse transcribed after extraction, RNA yielded cDNA as the sequencing template. Libraries were prepared by immunoSEQ multiplex PCR; TCRdb keeps only in-frame clonotypes and omits some of them. The sample has about 140,000 clones, about 47% seen once. Sequences were derived from CD4+ T cells sorted from blood, sampled at week 0. The receptors were sampled from a human donor with alopecia areata.

V gene TRBV30 combines with J gene TRBJ1-1; D unresolved. V was cut by 0 bases and J by 0 bases, with 5 bases left in between. In germline, CDR1 is GTSNPN, CDR2 SVGIG (reference sequence). This CDR3 region has 13 residues. The CDR3 here is CAWSVILNTEAFF. In nucleotides, the CDR3 is TGTGCCTGGAGTGTAATCCTGAACACTGAAGCTTTCTTT.

This clone was seen a handful of times. This rearrangement joins TRBV5-4 to TRBJ2-1; TRBD2 agrees at 10 bases. Germline CDR1 and CDR2: SGHNT and YYREEE (reference sequence). V shed 0 bases and J 10 bases; nucleotides not matched to a gene: 7. The CDR3 covers 15 residues. The CDR3 reads CASSLGTSGFREQFF. CDR3 DNA: TGTGCCAGCAGCTTGGGGACTAGCGGTTTTAGGGAGCAGTTCTTC.

This clone appeared a few times. This chain links TRBV29-1 with TRBJ1-1; TRBD1 matches at 11 bases. V shed 5 bases, J shed 2 bases, and the junction held 10 bases outside the gene matches. The CDR3 contains 16 residues. Germline assignment: CDR1 SQVTM and CDR2 ANQGSEA. The CDR3 region is CSVKGGTGGENTEAFF. The CDR3 DNA follows: TGCAGCGTTAAAGGCGGGACAGGGGGTGAAAACACTGAAGCTTTCTTT.

CDR3 bases: TGTGCCAGCAGCTTAAGGGGACAGGGGGCTTCCGAGCAGTACTTC. The encoded protein is CASSLRGQGASEQYF. The V and J genes are TRBV7-8 and TRBJ2-7; 12 nucleotides agree with TRBD1. V trimming: 2 bases; J trimming: 6 bases; junction bases outside the gene matches: 5. Per the germline V gene, CDR1 is SGHVS and CDR2 is FQNEAQ. The CDR3 contains 15 residues. Supplemented by reference TRBV7-8 and TRBJ2-7, the full variable domain reads GAGVSQSPRYKVAKRGQDVALRCDPISGHVSLFWYQQALGQGPEFLTYFQNEAQLDKSGLPSDRFFAERPEGSVSTLKIQRTQQEDSAVYLCASSLRGQGASEQYFGPGTRLTVT.

This clone has more than one count but fewer than ten. The chain recombines TRBV29-1 with TRBJ2-5; 7 bases are a match to TRBD2. CDR3 length equals 13 residues. V shed 4 bases and J 1 base; nucleotides not matched to a gene: 3. CDR1 and CDR2 (germline): SQVTM, ANQGSEA. The CDR3 region is CSVASGRQETQYF. CDR3 sequence (DNA): TGCAGCGTTGCTAGCGGACGCCAAGAGACCCAGTACTTC.

The rearrangement joins TRBV5-1 to TRBJ2-7, with a possible D match to TRBD1 (6 bases). V was shortened by 4 bases and J by 6 bases, with 14 bases between the two germline ends. This CDR3 region has 13 residues. In germline, CDR1 is SGHRS, CDR2 YFSETQ. The CDR3 sequence is CASSTLQGIEQYF. The CDR3 bases are TGCGCCAGCAGCACCCTACAGGGAATCGAGCAGTACTTC.

This clone appeared a single time. The chain has TRBV7-9 and TRBJ1-1; D gene unclear. This CDR3 is 14 amino acids long. Trimming removed 1 base at V and 0 bases at J, with 6 bases between. In germline, CDR1 is SEHNR, CDR2 FQNEAQ (reference sequence). Here the CDR3 reads CASSLGGMNTEAFF. The CDR3 DNA follows: TGTGCCAGCAGCTTAGGTGGGATGAACACTGAAGCTTTCTTT.

Points on this clone: Germline is not matched at one junction end, which may reflect a read error. The chain couples TRBV7-7 to TRBJ2-5, with 9 bases identical to TRBD1. Germline V lookup: CDR1 SSHAT, CDR2 FNYEAQ (reference sequence). The CDR3 extends over 14 amino acids. The CDR3 sequence: CASSRTGVVETQYF. The CDR3, as DNA: TGTGCTAGCAGCCGGACAGGGGTGGTAGAGACCCAGTACTTC.

This sequence joins TRBV6-6 and TRBJ2-7, with D possibly matching TRBD2 (5 bases). The germline gives CDR1 MNHNY, CDR2 SVGAGI (reference sequence). Trimming pared 2 bases from V and 7 bases from J, leaving 6 bases between. There are 11 residues in the CDR3. This chain's CDR3 is CASSYREEQYF. The CDR3 DNA sequence: TGTGCCAGCAGTTACAGGGAGGAGCAGTACTTC.

A single count supports this clone. This chain connects TRBV6-6 to TRBJ2-1; D remains unclear. CDR3 length equals 15 residues. From germline, CDR1 is MNHNY and CDR2 SVGAGI (reference sequence). Trimming shortened V by 5 bases and J by 3 bases, and 14 bases separated the two germline ends. The CDR3 region is CASSPPPSLYNEQFF. In DNA form, the CDR3 reads TGTGCCAGCAGTCCCCCCCCCAGTCTCTACAATGAGCAGTTCTTC.

This clone occurred once. The gene calls are TRBV9 and TRBJ2-5; D is undetermined. Germline CDR1 reads SGDLS; CDR2 reads YYNGEE. CDR3 length: 12 residues. V lost 0 bases to trimming and J lost 4 bases, with 4 bases between them. CDR3 in amino acids: CASSVEGETQYF. The CDR3, as DNA: TGTGCCAGCAGCGTAGAAGGAGAGACCCAGTACTTC.

This clone was seen a single time. This chain uses TRBV29-1 with TRBJ1-4; D might be TRBD1 (5 bases). CDR3 length: 12 residues. Germline CDR1 and CDR2: SQVTM and ANQGSEA. Trimming pared 7 bases from V and 8 bases from J, leaving 14 bases between. CDR3 nucleotide sequence: TGCAGCGCCTCTCAGGGTCGGGAAAAACTGTTTTTT. Protein: CSASQGREKLFF.

V and J are TRBV30 and TRBJ2-2; the match to TRBD2 covers 11 bases. Germline V gene data show CDR1 as GTSNPN and CDR2 as SVGIG (reference sequence). The CDR3 has 17 residues. J gave up 7 bases and V 2 bases, and 12 bases lay outside the gene matches. Here the CDR3 DNA reads TGTGCCTGGAGTCCGACTTTAGCGGGAGGGCCCAGCGGGGAGCTGTTTTTT. Encoded protein: CAWSPTLAGGPSGELFF.

The CDR3 is CASRLTASGANVLTF. The CDR3 nucleotides are TGTGCCAGCAGACTGACAGCCTCTGGGGCCAACGTCCTGACTTTC. The rearrangement uses TRBV7-2 and TRBJ2-6, with D possibly being TRBD1 (5 bases). V was clipped by 6 bases and J by 0 bases, with 9 bases between them. The CDR3 loop spans 15 amino acids. CDR1 is SGHTA, CDR2 FQGNSA, per germline.

This sequence joins TRBV19 and TRBJ2-6; D not resolved. Trimming cost V 9 bases and J 0 bases, with 12 bases left between them. Germline loops: CDR1 LNHDA, CDR2 SQIVND (reference sequence). CDR3 length: 15 residues. As DNA, the CDR3 is TGTGCCAGCACAGACGGGTACTCTGGGGCCAACGTCCTGACTTTC. Its translation is CASTDGYSGANVLTF.

This rearrangement joins TRBV5-1 to TRBJ1-2; 9 bases fit TRBD1. Germline CDR1 is SGHRS and CDR2 is YFSETQ. The CDR3 runs 16 residues. Unmatched junction bases numbered 6, after V lost 0 bases and J lost 3 bases. CDR3 loop: CASSLGLTGGHYGYTF. CDR3 sequence (DNA): TGCGCCAGCAGCTTGGGTTTGACAGGGGGACACTATGGCTACACCTTC.

This clone was found a few times. The rearrangement links TRBV28 to TRBJ1-4, with TRBD1 as a possible D gene (5 bases). Deletions cut 4 bases from V and 5 bases from J, with 14 bases between. Germline V gene lookup returns CDR1 MDHEN and CDR2 SYDVKM. This CDR3 has 15 amino acids. CDR3 region: CASSSWAGKNEKLFF. The CDR3 DNA follows: TGTGCCAGCAGTTCCTGGGCAGGGAAGAATGAAAAACTGTTTTTT.

Note on this clone: The junction does not match germline at one end; this may be a read error. The chain uses TRBV5-4 and TRBJ2-7; 8 bases are a match to TRBD2. CDR1 is SGHNT, CDR2 YYREEE, per germline (reference sequence). This CDR3 spans 15 amino acids. The DNA of the CDR3 is TGTGCCAGCATCTTGACTAGCGAACCCTCCTACGAGCAGTACTTC. As protein: CASILTSEPSYEQYF.

This clone was detected a few times. The CDR3 DNA reads TGCAGCGTCGGATCCCGGACCCCCAGGGATGAGCAGTTCTTC. Protein: CSVGSRTPRDEQFF. The chain combines TRBV29-1 with TRBJ2-1; TRBD1 might be the D (5 bases). The V end lost 6 bases, the J end lost 8 bases, and 20 bases lay between the germline ends. The CDR3 is made up of 14 amino acids. Germline CDR1 is SQVTM and CDR2 is ANQGSEA.

CDR3 sequence (DNA): TGTGCCAGCAGCGTACCGGGACTAGCGGGAGGCGAGCAGTACTTC. Protein sequence: CASSVPGLAGGEQYF. The genes are TRBV11-2 and TRBJ2-7; 15 nucleotides line up with TRBD2. J gave up 6 bases and V 5 bases, and 5 bases lay outside the gene matches. The CDR3 length is 15 residues. Germline assignment: CDR1 SGHAT and CDR2 FQNNGV.

The chain recombines TRBV29-1 with TRBJ2-7; the D is unclear. This CDR3 region has 13 residues. V gave up 2 bases and J gave up 6 bases, with 14 bases separating them. The germline V gene encodes CDR1 SQVTM and CDR2 ANQGSEA. The CDR3 DNA follows: TGCAGCGTTGAAAGGCCCCATCCAAGCGAGCAGTACTTC. It is translated as CSVERPHPSEQYF.

The chain recombines TRBV30 with TRBJ2-5; tentative D call: TRBD1 (6 bases). V dropped 3 bases and J dropped 5 bases, with 16 bases sitting between them. This CDR3 is 14 amino acids long. From germline, CDR1 is GTSNPN and CDR2 SVGIG (reference sequence). The CDR3 here is CAWRPTGWRETQYF. CDR3 DNA: TGTGCCTGGAGACCTACAGGGTGGCGGGAGACCCAGTACTTC.

This chain connects TRBV2 to TRBJ2-6; the D is unclear. Germline loops: CDR1 SNHLY, CDR2 FYNNEI. Trimming shortened V by 5 bases and J by 3 bases, and 17 bases separated the two germline ends. CDR3 length: 17 amino acids. The CDR3 sequence is CASSQNLKVGGANVLTF. The CDR3 DNA is TGTGCCAGCAGTCAAAACCTAAAGGTTGGTGGGGCCAACGTCCTGACTTTC.

The chain uses TRBV11-2 and TRBJ1-5; 9 bases match TRBD1. J was trimmed by 7 bases and V by 3 bases; bases with no gene match: 4. The V gene's germline CDR1 is SGHAT and CDR2 FQNNGV. CDR3 length equals 14 residues. This CDR3 is CASSFGTGKQPQHF. Written as DNA, the CDR3 is TGTGCCAGCAGCTTCGGGACAGGGAAGCAGCCCCAGCATTTT.

This clone has a handful of counts. The CDR3 loop is CACKQGSNTEAFF. The CDR3 DNA reads as TGTGCCTGCAAACAGGGGTCGAACACTGAAGCTTTCTTT. The rearrangement links TRBV7-9 to TRBJ1-1, with TRBD1 identical over 7 bases. J gave up 1 base and V 11 bases, and 7 bases lay outside the gene matches. The germline V gene encodes CDR1 SEHNR and CDR2 FQNEAQ (reference sequence). The CDR3 runs to 13 residues.

This clone is medium-sized by share. The V and J genes are TRBV19 and TRBJ2-6, with 8 bases that match TRBD1. The CDR3 has 17 residues. Per germline, CDR1 LNHDA and CDR2 SQIVND (reference sequence). V was clipped by 5 bases and J by 0 bases; unmatched bases: 6. The chain's CDR3 is CASSLRQGSSGANVLTF. In DNA, the CDR3 is TGTGCCAGTAGTCTTAGACAGGGGAGCTCTGGGGCCAACGTCCTGACTTTC.

With respect to this clone: Different DNA sequences within this sample yield the same CDR3. The chain couples TRBV29-1 to TRBJ2-7; 7 nucleotides line up with TRBD2. V lost 5 bases and J lost 2; bases outside the gene matches: 3. Looked up from germline, CDR1 is SQVTM and CDR2 is ANQGSEA. The CDR3 runs to 12 residues. The CDR3, as DNA: TGCAGCGTTCGGGGAGGGCCCTACGAGCAGTACTTC. Protein sequence: CSVRGGPYEQYF.